The 20 T cell receptor beta chains given below trace back to one sample, sequenced in a study of T cell changes during pregnancy in multiple sclerosis. Only in-frame clones appear in the TCRdb table, and some are missing; sequencing was by immunoSEQ multiplex PCR. The sample consists of over 10,000 clones, about 88% of them appearing once. The specimen was CD8+ T cells from peripheral blood mononuclear cells, collected in the first trimester of pregnancy. The receptor set was obtained from a female donor with multiple sclerosis, enrolled in a pregnancy study.

The table lists this clone with a few counts. V usage is TRBV7-8 and J usage is TRBJ2-5, with a weak D call TRBD2 (5 bases). CDR1 and CDR2 (germline): SGHVS, FQNEAQ. The CDR3 covers 12 residues. Trimming took off 5 bases at V and 5 bases at J, with 9 bases between the two ends. CDR3 DNA: TGTGCCAGCAGCCCGAGGGTCGAGACCCAGTACTTC. Its translation is CASSPRVETQYF.

The gene calls are TRBV27 and TRBJ2-7; 10 bases agree with TRBD1. The CDR3 has 15 residues. V shed 5 bases, J shed 0 bases, and the junction held 4 bases outside the gene matches. The germline CDR1 and CDR2 sequences are MNHEY and SMNVEV (reference sequence). The CDR3 DNA sequence: TGTGCCAGCAGTCTAAGGACAGGGGGCTCCTACGAGCAGTACTTC. As protein: CASSLRTGGSYEQYF.

This chain joins TRBV7-2 and TRBJ2-7; perhaps TRBD1 as D (5 bases). V was shortened by 1 base and J by 2 bases, with 12 bases between the two germline ends. Germline V lookup: CDR1 SGHTA, CDR2 FQGNSA. CDR3 length: 15 amino acids. The CDR3 sequence is CASSLGEGAAYEQYF. For the CDR3, the DNA is TGTGCCAGCAGCTTAGGGGAAGGGGCAGCCTACGAGCAGTACTTC.

The J gene is TRBJ2-4, the V gene TRBV27; TRBD1 matches at 10 bases. The CDR3 contains 16 residues. Germline assignment: CDR1 MNHEY and CDR2 SMNVEV (reference sequence). The ends lost 5 bases at V and 8 bases at J; junction bases unmatched: 12. The CDR3 coding sequence is TGTGCCAGCAGTCCGGACCGGGACAGGGGCAGGGACATTCAGTACTTC. Protein: CASSPDRDRGRDIQYF.

The V call is TRBV4-3, the J call TRBJ1-1; D is possibly TRBD1 (5 bases). This CDR3 is built from 15 residues. The V gene lost 4 bases and the J gene lost 1 base, with 13 bases spanning the gap. Germline-derived CDR1 and CDR2 are LGHNA and YSLEER. Here the CDR3 DNA reads TGCGCCAGCAGCCGAACGTGGGGGGGGAACACTGAAGCTTTCTTT. Translated: CASSRTWGGNTEAFF.

The CDR3 region has the DNA TGTGCCAGCAGCTTAGGGGCTAGCGGGCAAGAGACCCAGTACTTC. Translated, it gives CASSLGASGQETQYF. The chain links TRBV11-2 to TRBJ2-5; 8 nucleotides agree with TRBD2. This CDR3 is built from 15 residues. Germline lookup yields CDR1 SGHAT and CDR2 FQNNGV. With V trimmed by 1 base and J by 2 bases, 3 bases remained unmatched.

This chain links TRBV5-5 with TRBJ2-6; D is perhaps TRBD2 (6 bases). V lost 0 bases, J lost 0 bases, and 13 bases lay in between. Germline V gene sequence: CDR1 SGHKS, CDR2 YYEKEE (reference sequence). The CDR3 contains 18 residues. CDR3 sequence: CASSLDPGRSSGANVLTF. CDR3 sequence (DNA): TGTGCCAGCAGCTTGGATCCAGGGAGGAGCTCTGGGGCCAACGTCCTGACTTTC.

V and J are TRBV6-1 and TRBJ2-7, with 11 bases fitting TRBD1. V was pared by 3 bases and J by 5 bases, with 6 bases of the junction left unmatched. Germline loops: CDR1 MNHNS, CDR2 SASEGT. The CDR3 extends over 15 amino acids. The CDR3 coding sequence is TGTGCCAGCAGTGATTGGGGGGACAGGGGGAACGAGCAGTACTTC. Protein product: CASSDWGDRGNEQYF.

J is TRBJ1-2 and V is TRBV16; tentative D call: TRBD1 (5 bases). From germline, CDR1 is KGHSY and CDR2 FQNENV. The CDR3 loop spans 15 amino acids. V lost 4 bases and J lost 6, with 18 bases in between. CDR3 bases: TGTGCCAGCAGCCCCCTCCCGGGCGGGGCGGATGGCTACACCTTC. This gives the protein CASSPLPGGADGYTF.

The chain is built from TRBV4-1 and TRBJ2-5, with 7 bases that match TRBD1. V was clipped by 2 bases and J by 1 base; unmatched bases: 4. The CDR3 is 15 amino acids. Germline assignment: CDR1 MGHRA and CDR2 YSYEKL. The CDR3, as DNA: TGCGCCAGCAGCCAAACAGGGGTACTCCAAGAGACCCAGTACTTC. Translation gives CASSQTGVLQETQYF.

V gene TRBV6-5 combines with J gene TRBJ1-6; tentative D call: TRBD1 (5 bases). Germline V gene lookup returns CDR1 MNHEY and CDR2 SVGAGI. This CDR3 has 14 amino acids. V was clipped by 7 bases and J by 2 bases, with 9 bases between them. The CDR3 DNA reads TGTGCCAGCACCCTACAGGCCTATAATTCACCCCTCCACTTT. It codes for CASTLQAYNSPLHF.

The chain employs TRBV7-6 and TRBJ2-1; 10 bases map to TRBD2. The V segment lost 2 bases and the J segment 5 bases; nucleotides outside the gene matches: 12. CDR3 size: 18 residues. The V gene's germline CDR1 is SGHVS and CDR2 FNYEAQ. The CDR3 spells CASSLRAGGPGANNEQFF. Here the CDR3 DNA reads TGTGCCAGCAGCTTAAGAGCGGGGGGGCCAGGAGCAAACAATGAGCAGTTCTTC.

This chain joins TRBV4-1 and TRBJ2-5; D call uncertain. V was trimmed by 1 base and J by 8 bases, leaving 17 bases between them. Germline loops: CDR1 MGHRA, CDR2 YSYEKL. This CDR3 has 15 residues. CDR3 region: CASSQALNETSTQYF. CDR3 coding DNA: TGCGCCAGCAGCCAAGCACTGAACGAAACCTCCACCCAGTACTTC.

J is TRBJ2-7 and V is TRBV6-1; 7 nucleotides line up with TRBD2. CDR3 length: 15 amino acids. Looked up from germline, CDR1 is MNHNS and CDR2 is SASEGT. Germline trimming cut 5 bases from V and 3 bases from J; bases unmatched to any gene: 10. CDR3 nucleotides: TGTGCCAGCAGTTCCCAAGGGGAGGGATACTACGAGCAGTACTTC. Its protein product is CASSSQGEGYYEQYF.

J is TRBJ2-1 and V is TRBV28, with TRBD2 matching over 11 bases. V dropped 3 bases and J dropped 5; count of bases not matched to a gene: 12. Germline CDR1 MDHEN, CDR2 SYDVKM. The CDR3 runs to 18 residues. The CDR3 DNA reads TGTGCCAGCAGTTTCCCACATCCGGGACTAGCGGAGAACAATGAGCAGTTCTTC. Protein sequence: CASSFPHPGLAENNEQFF.

This clone appeared a few times. The CDR3 DNA reads TGTGCCTGGAAGGGGGCGAACACCGGGGAGCTGTTTTTT. This encodes CAWKGANTGELFF. This sequence joins TRBV30 and TRBJ2-2, with a possible D match to TRBD1 (6 bases). Trimming pared 4 bases from V and 0 bases from J, leaving 6 bases between. This CDR3 contains 13 residues. Germline CDR1 is GTSNPN and CDR2 is SVGIG (reference sequence). Filled out from reference TRBV30 and TRBJ2-2, the complete variable domain reads SQTIHQWPATLVQPVGSPLSLECTVEGTSNPNLYWYRQAAGRGLQLLFYSVGIGQISSEVPQNLSASRPQDRQFILSSKKLLLSDSGFYLCAWKGANTGELFFGEGSRLTVL.

This rearrangement joins TRBV28 to TRBJ1-2, with 7 bases aligning to TRBD1. Germline CDR1 MDHEN, CDR2 SYDVKM. This CDR3 is 15 amino acids long. V lost 1 base to trimming and J lost 7 bases; unmatched junction nucleotides: 9. The CDR3 bases are TGTGCCAGCAGTTTATACCTGACAGGGAAAGGTGGCTACACCTTC. Translation: CASSLYLTGKGGYTF.

The V gene is TRBV27, the J gene TRBJ2-5, with 8 bases identical to TRBD2. The V segment lost 6 bases and the J segment 3 bases; nucleotides outside the gene matches: 12. From germline, CDR1 is MNHEY and CDR2 SMNVEV (reference sequence). The CDR3 sequence is 16 residues long. The CDR3 region is CASSLGAGAYKETQYF. The CDR3 bases are TGTGCCAGCAGCCTGGGAGCGGGGGCCTATAAAGAGACCCAGTACTTC.

In its sample, this clone was seen once. The chain has TRBV5-1 and TRBJ2-3; D possibly corresponds to TRBD2 (6 bases). Per the germline V gene, CDR1 is SGHRS and CDR2 is YFSETQ. The CDR3 runs 16 residues. The V gene lost 0 bases and the J gene lost 6 bases, with 17 bases spanning the gap. The CDR3, as DNA: TGCGCCAGCAGCTTGGGGCTAGCCGGCCGGGGGGATACGCAGTATTTT. Translated: CASSLGLAGRGDTQYF.

This clone was detected a few times. The chain employs TRBV5-4 and TRBJ2-3, with 11 bases lining up with TRBD2. The CDR3 sequence is 14 residues long. Germline V gene data show CDR1 as SGHNT and CDR2 as YYREEE (reference sequence). V trimming: 4 bases; J trimming: 4 bases; junction bases outside the gene matches: 2. This CDR3 is CASSLGLAADTQYF. In DNA, the CDR3 is TGTGCCAGCAGCCTGGGACTAGCGGCAGATACGCAGTATTTT.